A single sample gave rise to the 32 T cell receptor beta chains below, sequenced in a study of CD4 T cells in relation to SARS-CoV-2 and coronaviruses. Their specific antigens are unknown. Only in-frame clones appear in the TCRdb table, and some are missing; sequencing was by immunoSEQ multiplex PCR. Here the sample spans about 37,000 clones, approximately 86% being singletons. Sequencing was performed on naive CD4+ T cells from PBMCs, cultured in vitro. Subset: naive CD4+ T cells isolated by negative enrichment. The receptor source for this set is an adult with COVID-19.

The chain is built from TRBV4-1 and TRBJ1-4; D remains ambiguous. Trimming removed 4 bases from V and 0 bases from J, with 6 bases in between. CDR3 length: 14 residues. Germline V gene sequence: CDR1 MGHRA, CDR2 YSYEKL. The CDR3 nucleotides read TGCGCCAGCAGCCCCCCATCAACTAATGAAAAACTGTTTTTT. Protein product: CASSPPSTNEKLFF.

This clone has just one count. V usage is TRBV21-1 and J usage is TRBJ2-7; no check of the table's D call, TRBD1, against the DNA was made. TRBV21-1 is described as a pseudogene. This CDR3 region has 15 residues. The CDR3 region is CASSTGQGATYEQYF. The CDR3 DNA reads TGTGCCAGCAGCACGGGACAGGGGGCCACCTACGAGCAGTACTTC.

The CDR3 DNA sequence: TGTGCCAGCAGTTCCCTCGGGAATTACGAGCAGTACTTC. As protein: CASSSLGNYEQYF. The gene calls are TRBV25-1 and TRBJ2-7; TRBD2 is a possible D gene (5 bases). V lost 5 bases, J lost 4 bases, and 12 bases lay in between. Looked up from germline, CDR1 is MGHDK and CDR2 is SYGVNS. There are 13 residues in the CDR3.

This chain connects TRBV6-6 to TRBJ2-7, with D perhaps TRBD1 (6 bases). The CDR3 is made up of 12 amino acids. The V and J ends lost 2 bases and 12 bases respectively, with 14 bases between them. Germline values: CDR1 MNHNY, CDR2 SVGAGI (reference sequence). In nucleotides, the CDR3 is TGTGCCAGCAGTTACGCCAAGGGGGATCGGTACTTC. Its translation: CASSYAKGDRYF.

J is TRBJ2-1 and V is TRBV19, with 9 positions matching TRBD2. V was pared by 5 bases and J by 6 bases, with 11 bases of the junction left unmatched. The CDR3 length is 16 residues. Germline CDR1 reads LNHDA; CDR2 reads SQIVND (reference sequence). The CDR3 loop is CASSPRTGAGGNEQFF. CDR3 DNA: TGTGCCAGTAGTCCACGGACCGGAGCGGGAGGCAATGAGCAGTTCTTC.

V usage is TRBV7-8 and J usage is TRBJ1-5; no clear D gene. Germline values: CDR1 SGHVS, CDR2 FQNEAQ. V was clipped by 3 bases and J by 0 bases, with 21 bases between them. The CDR3 has 19 amino acids. The CDR3 sequence is CASSFSRSKRIGSNQPQHF. CDR3 coding DNA: TGTGCCAGCAGCTTTTCCCGGAGCAAACGAATAGGTAGCAATCAGCCCCAGCATTTT.

The chain uses TRBV3-1 (or the pseudogene TRBV3-2) and TRBJ2-7; 8 bases line up with TRBD1. Losses at the gene ends were 4 bases for V and 7 bases for J; bases not matched to a gene: 18. This CDR3 is built from 17 residues. Germline V gene lookup returns CDR1 LGHDT and CDR2 YNNKEL (reference sequence). The CDR3 here is CASSRGIGGQVYSEQYF. The CDR3 coding sequence is TGTGCCAGCAGCCGGGGAATTGGGGGACAGGTATATTCGGAGCAGTACTTC.

The rearrangement joins TRBV6-1 to TRBJ2-3; 9 bases map to TRBD2. The V gene's germline CDR1 is MNHNS and CDR2 SASEGT. The V segment lost 2 bases and the J segment 4 bases; nucleotides outside the gene matches: 4. This CDR3 contains 15 residues. The CDR3 nucleotides are TGTGCCAGCAGTGAACAGGCGGGGGGGCCAGATACGCAGTATTTT. Residues: CASSEQAGGPDTQYF.

J is TRBJ2-1 and V is TRBV7-2; TRBD2 matches at 12 bases. Trimming cost V 2 bases and J 2 bases; bases outside gene matches: 10. Germline CDR1 SGHTA, CDR2 FQGNSA. The CDR3 has 19 amino acids. CDR3 residues: CASSLNPTSGSGAYNEQFF. The CDR3 nucleotides read TGTGCCAGCAGCTTAAATCCGACTAGCGGGAGCGGGGCCTACAATGAGCAGTTCTTC.

Only one count was recorded for this clone. The chain links TRBV30 to TRBJ1-2; no clear D. CDR1 GTSNPN and CDR2 SVGIG come from the germline V gene (reference sequence). V was trimmed by 7 bases and J by 5 bases, leaving 14 bases between them. The CDR3 has 12 amino acids. For the CDR3, the DNA is TGTGCCTTTCATTTGGGGTTTTATGGCTACACCTTC. Protein product: CAFHLGFYGYTF.

This clone was seen once. The chain links TRBV19 to TRBJ2-7, with D unresolved. CDR1 is LNHDA and CDR2 is SQIVND in the germline V gene (reference sequence). The V end lost 2 bases, the J end lost 2 bases, and 7 bases lay between the germline ends. This CDR3 has 13 amino acids. In DNA, the CDR3 is TGTGCCAGTAGTATATCATGGGCCTACGAGCAGTACTTC. As protein: CASSISWAYEQYF.

The genes are TRBV7-9 and TRBJ2-1, with D tentatively TRBD1 or TRBD2 (5 bases each). Trimming pared 5 bases from V and 5 bases from J, leaving 13 bases between. CDR1 is SEHNR, CDR2 FQNEAQ, per germline (reference sequence). The CDR3 is 14 amino acids. CDR3 in amino acids: CASSRWGTNNEQFF. The CDR3 coding sequence is TGTGCCAGCAGCCGGTGGGGGACCAACAATGAGCAGTTCTTC. Based on the CDR3 plus reference TRBV7-9 and TRBJ2-1, the full variable domain is DTGVSQNPRHKITKRGQNVTFRCDPISEHNRLYWYRQTLGQGPEFLTYFQNEAQLEKSRLLSDRFSAERPKGSFSTLEIQRTEQGDSAMYLCASSRWGTNNEQFFGPGTRLTVL.

The CDR3 DNA follows: TGTGCCAGCAGTGCCACCGGTGGGACTGGGAGTTACGAGCAGTACTTC. It yields the protein CASSATGGTGSYEQYF. The chain joins TRBV6-1 to TRBJ2-7; perhaps TRBD2 as D (6 bases). Germline CDR1 is MNHNS and CDR2 is SASEGT. V was clipped by 4 bases and J by 4 bases, with 20 bases between them. The CDR3 sequence is 16 residues long.

CDR3 sequence: CASSDRGPSSYNEQFF. For the CDR3, the DNA is TGTGCCAGCAGTGACAGGGGACCAAGCTCCTACAATGAGCAGTTCTTC. This chain links TRBV6-1 with TRBJ2-1, with D possibly TRBD1 on 6 matching bases. The V and J ends lost 3 bases and 0 bases respectively, with 12 bases between them. Germline lookup yields CDR1 MNHNS and CDR2 SASEGT. This CDR3 region has 16 residues.

The gene calls are TRBV2 and TRBJ1-4; D call uncertain. CDR3 size: 15 residues. V lost 2 bases to trimming and J lost 8 bases, with 15 bases between them. Germline CDR1 SNHLY, CDR2 FYNNEI. CDR3 sequence: CASSEPGRFGEKLFF. The DNA of the CDR3 is TGTGCCAGCAGTGAACCGGGCCGGTTTGGGGAAAAACTGTTTTTT.

This chain uses TRBV19 with TRBJ2-2, with TRBD2 matching over 10 bases. In germline, CDR1 is LNHDA, CDR2 SQIVND (reference sequence). V gave up 4 bases and J gave up 7 bases; unmatched junction bases: 6. The CDR3 loop spans 15 amino acids. CDR3 nucleotide sequence: TGTGCCAGTAGTAACCTAGCGGGAGTAGTCGGGGAGCTGTTTTTT. It encodes CASSNLAGVVGELFF.

The chain carries TRBV7-9 and TRBJ2-7, with TRBD2 identical over 11 bases. Trimming cost V 5 bases and J 7 bases; bases outside gene matches: 10. The CDR3 runs 15 residues. Germline V gene lookup returns CDR1 SEHNR and CDR2 FQNEAQ (reference sequence). CDR3 nucleotide sequence: TGTGCCAGCAGCGTCCAACTAGCGGGAGTTGAGGAGCAGTACTTC. It translates to CASSVQLAGVEEQYF.

The DNA of the CDR3 is TGTGCCAGCAGTTACGAGAGCGGGAGCTTTAGCACAGATACGCAGTATTTT. Translation: CASSYESGSFSTDTQYF. The rearrangement uses TRBV6-2 or TRBV6-3 and TRBJ2-3; TRBD2 aligns across 8 bases. Germline V gene lookup returns CDR1 MNHEY and CDR2 SVGEGT. V dropped 2 bases and J dropped 0; count of bases not matched to a gene: 7. CDR3 length: 17 amino acids.

This chain uses TRBV11-2 with TRBJ2-7, with unresolved D. From germline, CDR1 is SGHAT and CDR2 FQNNGV. The CDR3 totals 11 residues. The V and J ends lost 5 bases and 3 bases respectively, with 5 bases between them. The CDR3 loop reads CASSLYYEQYF. The CDR3 bases are TGTGCCAGCAGCCTTTACTACGAGCAGTACTTC.

This chain connects TRBV5-1 to TRBJ2-7, with a tentative D call TRBD2 (5 bases). Germline V gene data show CDR1 as SGHRS and CDR2 as YFSETQ. The CDR3 covers 13 residues. DNA for the CDR3: TGCGTAAACCTTAGCGAGAGCTCCTACGAGCAGTACTTC. Residues: CVNLSESSYEQYF.

This chain joins TRBV30 and TRBJ1-3; unclear D gene. CDR3 length equals 15 residues. V was trimmed by 0 bases and J by 5 bases, leaving 14 bases between them. Per the germline V gene, CDR1 is GTSNPN and CDR2 is SVGIG (reference sequence). The CDR3 here is CAWSVRVSLRNTIYF. The CDR3 DNA sequence: TGTGCCTGGAGTGTACGAGTTAGTCTCCGAAACACCATATATTTT.

The rearrangement joins TRBV15 to TRBJ1-2, with D possibly being TRBD1 (6 bases). The V and J ends lost 5 bases and 10 bases respectively, with 20 bases between them. The CDR3 length is 14 residues. Germline V gene lookup returns CDR1 LNHNV and CDR2 YYDKDF (reference sequence). CDR3 bases: TGTGCCACCAGCTCGCGGACAGTGAGAGGGGACTACACCTTC. Encoded protein: CATSSRTVRGDYTF.

This rearrangement joins TRBV5-1 to TRBJ2-2, with 15 bases lining up with TRBD2. The germline CDR1 and CDR2 sequences are SGHRS and YFSETQ. The CDR3 is 21 residues long. With 4 bases clipped from V and 3 bases from J, the junction kept 16 bases outside the gene matches. CDR3 protein: CASSPRGQGLAGGHYTGELFF. The DNA of the CDR3 is TGCGCCAGCAGCCCGCGCGGCCAGGGACTAGCGGGAGGACATTACACCGGGGAGCTGTTTTTT.

The CDR3 DNA follows: TGTGCCAGCCAAGACAGGGCCGATGGGGGTGGCTACACCTTC. Residues: CASQDRADGGGYTF. The chain links TRBV6-5 to TRBJ1-2; 7 bases line up with TRBD1. The ends lost 8 bases at V and 7 bases at J; junction bases unmatched: 13. The CDR3 contains 14 residues. Germline CDR1 and CDR2: MNHEY and SVGAGI.

This clone has just one count. This chain links TRBV29-1 with TRBJ1-4; D is ambiguous. The CDR3 is 12 amino acids. CDR1 and CDR2 from the germline V gene are SQVTM and ANQGSEA. V shed 7 bases and J shed 0 bases, with 6 bases lying between them. The CDR3 DNA follows: TGCAGCGCCCGGACAACTAATGAAAAACTGTTTTTT. It specifies CSARTTNEKLFF.

The V and J genes are TRBV7-8 and TRBJ2-5, with a weak D call TRBD2 (5 bases). Trimming stripped 1 base from V and 7 bases from J, with 19 bases between. The CDR3 runs to 16 residues. In germline, CDR1 is SGHVS, CDR2 FQNEAQ. CDR3 sequence reads: CASSLVWTPSRRTQYF. In DNA form, the CDR3 reads TGTGCCAGCAGCTTAGTGTGGACTCCCTCCAGAAGGACCCAGTACTTC.

The chain carries TRBV28 and TRBJ1-2, with TRBD1 identical over 10 bases. V dropped 6 bases and J dropped 6; count of bases not matched to a gene: 7. The CDR3 is 14 residues long. Germline V gene lookup returns CDR1 MDHEN and CDR2 SYDVKM. The DNA for the CDR3 is TGTGCCAGCAGAGTACCGGGACAGGGGAATGGCTACACCTTC. This sequence encodes CASRVPGQGNGYTF.

The V and J genes are TRBV5-6 and TRBJ2-7; 8 bases are shared with TRBD1. CDR1 is SGHDT and CDR2 is YYEEEE in the germline V gene. CDR3 length equals 13 residues. J was trimmed by 2 bases and V by 4 bases; bases with no gene match: 2. As DNA, the CDR3 is TGTGCCAGCAGCCTACAGGGGGCCTACGAGCAGTACTTC. It codes for CASSLQGAYEQYF.

The CDR3 reads CATSDRPMTGGNEQFF. DNA of the CDR3: TGTGCCACCAGTGACCGACCGATGACAGGGGGTAATGAGCAGTTCTTC. This rearrangement joins TRBV24-1 to TRBJ2-1; 9 bases map to TRBD1. Trimming at V came to 4 bases and at J to 7 bases, leaving 10 bases not matched to a gene. Germline V gene lookup returns CDR1 KGHDR and CDR2 SFDVKD. This CDR3 region has 16 residues.

The V gene is TRBV19, the J gene TRBJ1-6; 7 positions agree with TRBD1. V was pared by 5 bases and J by 10 bases, with 11 bases of the junction left unmatched. Germline V gives CDR1 LNHDA, CDR2 SQIVND (reference sequence). The CDR3 has 15 amino acids. DNA for the CDR3: TGTGCCAGTAGTCTCGACAGGGTAGGGGAATCACCCCTCCACTTT. Protein sequence: CASSLDRVGESPLHF. Variable domain in full (rest from reference TRBV19 and TRBJ1-6): DGGITQSPKYLFRKEGQNVTLSCEQNLNHDAMYWYRQDPGQGLRLIYYSQIVNDFQKGDIAEGYSVSREKKESFPLTVTSAQKNPTAFYLCASSLDRVGESPLHFGNGTRLTVT.

CDR3 region: CASSLVSRGPAEQYF. CDR3 in DNA: TGCGCCAGCAGCTTGGTGTCCAGGGGGCCCGCCGAGCAGTACTTC. The V and J genes are TRBV5-1 and TRBJ2-7; 8 bases align to TRBD1. Germline V gene sequence: CDR1 SGHRS, CDR2 YFSETQ. The V segment lost 0 bases and the J segment 6 bases; nucleotides outside the gene matches: 8. The CDR3 spans 15 residues. Filled out from reference TRBV5-1 and TRBJ2-7, the complete variable domain reads KAGVTQTPRYLIKTRGQQVTLSCSPISGHRSVSWYQQTPGQGLQFLFEYFSETQRNKGNFPGRFSGRQFSNSRSEMNVSTLELGDSALYLCASSLVSRGPAEQYFGPGTRLTVT.

CDR3 DNA: TGTGCCAGCAGCCAAGTATTAGCGGAGCACAATGAGCAGTTCTTC. Amino acid sequence: CASSQVLAEHNEQFF. The genes are TRBV4-2 and TRBJ2-1; D is perhaps TRBD2 (6 bases). CDR3 length: 15 amino acids. Trimming removed 1 base at V and 5 bases at J, with 12 bases between. Germline CDR1 LGHNA, CDR2 YNFKEQ.